These 10 T cell receptor beta chains were sequenced from one sample in a study of T cell clonality in common variable immunodeficiency. TCRdb's copy holds only in-frame clones and misses some; the assay was immunoSEQ multiplex PCR. The sample yields some 28,000 clones, without any singletons. The sequencing sample was made of peripheral blood mononuclear cells. The source of these receptors is a person between 18 and 70 years old in good health.

This clone was seen at least ten times. The read falls 3 residues short of the CDR3 end, and the missing part is taken from the germline J gene. The gene calls are TRBV20-1 and TRBJ2-2, with 11 bases that match TRBD2. CDR1 is DFQATT and CDR2 is SNEGSKA in the germline V gene (reference sequence). This CDR3 has 15 amino acids. Trimming took 5 bases from V and 6 from J; bases not matched to a gene: 8. CDR3 sequence: CSAALAGGRSGELFF. The sequenced CDR3 bases are TGCAGTGCTGCCCTAGCGGGGGGACGGTCCGGGGAG.

This clone was picked up many times. The read ends 3 residues before the CDR3 terminus; that terminus is restored from the germline J gene. The chain links TRBV13 to TRBJ2-3; a possible D gene is TRBD2 (5 bases). The length of the CDR3 is 12 residues. The V gene's germline CDR1 is PRHDT and CDR2 FYEKMQ (reference sequence). V was trimmed by 1 base and J by 6 bases, leaving 5 bases between them. The CDR3 sequence is CASSLAGDTQYF. The sequenced CDR3 bases are TGTGCCAGCAGCTTAGCGGGGGATACG.

A few counts support this clone. The junction shows a germline mismatch at one end, possibly a read error. Coverage ceases 3 residues before the CDR3 finishes, and the germline J gene fills in the end. This sequence joins TRBV20-1 and TRBJ2-7; D perhaps matches TRBD2 (5 bases). CDR1 is DFQATT, CDR2 SNEGSKA, per germline (reference sequence). The CDR3 has 12 amino acids. The CDR3 reads CGASSSGYEQYF. The CDR3 bases that were read are TGCGGTGCTTCATCGAGCGGTTACGAG.

This clone was seen ten or more times. The CDR3 end falls 3 residues outside the read, so it is completed with the germline J gene. The chain carries TRBV7-2 and TRBJ2-1, with 7 bases identical to TRBD1. The V gene's germline CDR1 is SGHTA and CDR2 FQGNSA. With V trimmed by 2 bases and J by 6 bases, 7 bases remained unmatched. This CDR3 comprises 15 residues. CDR3 residues: CASSLFRDSINEQFF. Incomplete CDR3 DNA: TGTGCCAGCAGCTTATTCCGGGACAGTATCAATGAG.

This clone was counted many times. The read stops 3 residues short of the end of the CDR3; the missing end is completed from the germline J gene. The chain recombines TRBV16 with TRBJ2-2, with TRBD2 as a possible D gene (5 bases). The CDR3 is 14 residues long. In germline, CDR1 is KGHSY, CDR2 FQNENV. The V end was cut by 4 bases, the J end by 4 bases, with 10 bases between. This CDR3 reads CASSPGYGTGELFF. The sequenced CDR3 bases are TGTGCCAGCAGCCCGGGGTACGGCACCGGGGAG.

This clone was found many times. The CDR3 end is not reached by the read, which stops 3 residues before it; the germline J gene fills it in. The V and J genes are TRBV6-2 or TRBV6-3 and TRBJ2-2; TRBD2 matches 8 bases. Germline CDR1 reads MNHEY; CDR2 reads SVGEGT. This CDR3 comprises 15 residues. V trimming: 8 bases; J trimming: 6 bases; junction bases outside the gene matches: 11. CDR3 region: CASANGGAGSGELFF. The sequenced part of the CDR3 DNA is TGTGCCAGCGCGAACGGGGGGGCCGGCTCCGGGGAG.

Concerning this clone itself: The observed sequence ends 3 residues before the CDR3 terminus, with the missing tail filled in from the germline J gene. The V gene is TRBV11-2, the J gene TRBJ2-7; the D gene is possibly TRBD2 (5 bases). Trimming took off 6 bases at V and 0 bases at J, with 15 bases between the two ends. The CDR3 covers 15 residues. Germline CDR1 and CDR2: SGHAT and FQNNGV. The sequenced CDR3 bases are TGTGCCAGCAGGGATACCGGGGTTGGCTCCTACGAG. Its protein is CASRDTGVGSYE. The whole CDR3 is CASRDTGVGSYEQYF.

This clone was found a few times. The CDR3 is cut off 3 residues early in the read; its end comes from the germline J gene. The chain employs TRBV7-9 and TRBJ2-6; no firm D call. There are 15 residues in the CDR3. The V gene's germline CDR1 is SEHNR and CDR2 FQNEAQ (reference sequence). The germline V and J ends were trimmed by 0 bases and 3 bases, with 6 bases remaining between them. The part of the CDR3 DNA that was read is TGTGCCAGCAGCTTAGCAGGGTTTGGGGCCAACGTC. Encoded protein: CASSLAGFGANV. From start to end, the CDR3 is CASSLAGFGANVLTF.

This clone has at least ten counts. Coverage ceases 3 residues before the CDR3 finishes, and the germline J gene fills in the end. The rearrangement joins TRBV5-6 to TRBJ1-2, with D tentatively TRBD1 (5 bases). Germline V gene lookup returns CDR1 SGHDT and CDR2 YYEEEE. This CDR3 has 12 residues. Between the trimmed V and J ends, which lost 1 base and 6 bases, there was a span of 7 bases. The CDR3 sequence: CASSLPGDGYTF. The part of the CDR3 DNA that was read is TGTGCCAGCAGCTTGCCGGGGGATGGC.

This clone was observed many times. CDR3 protein: CASTMQGLGDTQYF. The sequenced part of the CDR3 DNA is TGTGCCAGCACCATGCAGGGGCTAGGGGATACG. The chain carries TRBV7-2 and TRBJ2-3; possible D gene TRBD1, 6 bases. The CDR3 extends 3 residues past the end of the read, so its final part is completed from the germline J gene. Trimming cost V 7 bases and J 6 bases, with 17 bases left between them. The CDR3 is 14 amino acids. Germline lookup yields CDR1 SGHTA and CDR2 FQGNSA.